This T cell receptor (beta chain) was captured in a study of T-cell reconstitution after alpha-beta-depleted transplantation in children. Findings of the study overall: Counts and diversity of T cells one year after transplant came mostly from newly produced T cells. The high TCRbeta diversity at day 60 in some patients came from surviving recipient T cells and thymic progenitors.

V shed 0 bases and J 0 bases; nucleotides not matched to a gene: 14. CDR3 length: 20 residues. In germline, CDR1 is MNHEY, CDR2 SMNVEV (reference sequence). As to this clonotype: Its antigen remains unknown.

Unique molecular identifiers were incorporated during preparation of the TCRbeta library. TCRdb reprocessed the PCR reads with MiXCR, giving one entry per CDR3 protein. The data contain under 250,000 distinct CDR3 sequences, around 25% of them singletons. This TCR came from a female patient aged 2 to 10 who had a stem cell transplant for congenital amegakaryocytic thrombocytopenia, so the T cells may come from the graft donor. V usage is TRBV27 and J usage is TRBJ2-1, with 7 positions matching TRBD2. The sample consisted of PBMCs, mostly from graft donor cells, taken 360 days after TCRalphabeta/CD19-depleted stem cell transplant. The CDR3 coding sequence is TGTGCCAGCAGTTTATCTGCGCTAGCGGTGAAAACGAGCTCCTACAATGAGCAGTTCTTC. Amino acids: CASSLSALAVKTSSYNEQFF.